This T cell receptor beta chain was identified in a study of T-cell reconstitution after alpha-beta-depleted transplantation in children. General observations from the study: When one year had passed after transplant, most T-cell counts and diversity came from newly produced T cells.

CDR1 DFQATT and CDR2 SNEGSKA come from the germline V gene (reference sequence). CDR3 length: 13 residues. Trimming cost V 6 bases and J 3 bases, with 14 bases left between them. For TCRbeta, the library was prepared with unique molecular identifiers. In TCRdb, the PCR reads were re-called with MiXCR into one record per CDR3 protein. The sample lists around 300,000 distinct CDR3 sequences; roughly 7.8% were seen once. In this sample, this clonotype turned up many times. Its matching antigen is unknown. V gene TRBV20-1 combines with J gene TRBJ2-5, with a possible D match to TRBD1 (6 bases). The receptor's source is a female patient aged 2 to 10 who had a stem cell transplant for Fanconi anemia, so the T cells may come from the graft donor. The sequencing here drew on peripheral blood, taken 360 days after TCRalphabeta/CD19-depleted stem cell transplant. The CDR3 nucleotides read TGCAGTGCGCTCGAACGGACAGAAGAGACCCAGTACTTC. It is translated as CSALERTEETQYF.